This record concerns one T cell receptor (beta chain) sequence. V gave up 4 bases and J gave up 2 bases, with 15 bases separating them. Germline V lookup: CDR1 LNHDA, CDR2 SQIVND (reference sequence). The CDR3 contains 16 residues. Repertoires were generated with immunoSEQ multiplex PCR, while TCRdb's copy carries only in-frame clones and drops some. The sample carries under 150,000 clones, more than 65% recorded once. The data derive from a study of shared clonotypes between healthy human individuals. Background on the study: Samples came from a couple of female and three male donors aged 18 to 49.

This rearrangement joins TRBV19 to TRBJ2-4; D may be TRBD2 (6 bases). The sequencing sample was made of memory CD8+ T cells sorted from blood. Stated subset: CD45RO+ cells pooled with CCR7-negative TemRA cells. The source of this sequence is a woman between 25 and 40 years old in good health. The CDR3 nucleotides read TGTGCCAGTAGTACAGTTCCCCGGGAGTCCAAAAACATTCAGTACTTC. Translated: CASSTVPRESKNIQYF.